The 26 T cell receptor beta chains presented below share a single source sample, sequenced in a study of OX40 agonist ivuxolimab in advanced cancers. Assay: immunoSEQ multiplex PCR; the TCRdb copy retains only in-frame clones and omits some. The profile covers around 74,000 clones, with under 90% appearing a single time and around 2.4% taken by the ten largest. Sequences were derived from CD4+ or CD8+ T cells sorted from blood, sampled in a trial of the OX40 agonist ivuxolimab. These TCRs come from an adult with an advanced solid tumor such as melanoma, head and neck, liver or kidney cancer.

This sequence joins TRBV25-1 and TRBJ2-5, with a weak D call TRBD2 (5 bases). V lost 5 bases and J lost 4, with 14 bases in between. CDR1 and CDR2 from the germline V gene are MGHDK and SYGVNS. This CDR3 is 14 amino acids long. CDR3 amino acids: CASSSTRSGETQYF. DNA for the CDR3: TGTGCCAGCAGTTCAACCCGCAGCGGAGAGACCCAGTACTTC.

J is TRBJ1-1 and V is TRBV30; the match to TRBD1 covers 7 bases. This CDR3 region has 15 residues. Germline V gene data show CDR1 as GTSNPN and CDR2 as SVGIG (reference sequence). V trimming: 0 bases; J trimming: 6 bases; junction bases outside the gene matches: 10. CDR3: CAWSVPQGGVAEAFF. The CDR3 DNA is TGTGCCTGGAGTGTCCCGCAGGGGGGAGTTGCTGAAGCTTTCTTT.

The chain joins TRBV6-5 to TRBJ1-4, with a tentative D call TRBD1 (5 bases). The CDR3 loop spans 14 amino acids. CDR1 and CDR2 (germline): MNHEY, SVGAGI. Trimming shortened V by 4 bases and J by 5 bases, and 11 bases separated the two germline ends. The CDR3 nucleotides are TGTGCCAGCAGTTTAACGGGACGGAATGAAAAACTGTTTTTT. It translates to CASSLTGRNEKLFF.

The CDR3 DNA sequence: TGTGCCAGCAGCTTCGGACCGTCGAACACTGAAGCTTTCTTT. It yields the protein CASSFGPSNTEAFF. J is TRBJ1-1 and V is TRBV5-5; D unresolved. V lost 2 bases to trimming and J lost 1 base, with 9 bases between them. This CDR3 is built from 14 residues. Looked up from germline, CDR1 is SGHKS and CDR2 is YYEKEE (reference sequence).

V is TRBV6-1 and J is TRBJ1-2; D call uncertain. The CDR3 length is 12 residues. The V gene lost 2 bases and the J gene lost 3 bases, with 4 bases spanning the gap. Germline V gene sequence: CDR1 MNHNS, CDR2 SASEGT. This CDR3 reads CASSELDYGYTF. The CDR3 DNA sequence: TGTGCCAGCAGTGAACTGGACTATGGCTACACCTTC.

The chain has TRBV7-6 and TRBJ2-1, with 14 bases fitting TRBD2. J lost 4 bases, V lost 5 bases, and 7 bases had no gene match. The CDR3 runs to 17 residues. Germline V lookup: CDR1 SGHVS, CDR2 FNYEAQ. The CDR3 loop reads CASSDPGTSGSYNEQFF. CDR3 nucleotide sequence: TGTGCCAGCAGCGACCCCGGGACTAGCGGGAGTTACAATGAGCAGTTCTTC.

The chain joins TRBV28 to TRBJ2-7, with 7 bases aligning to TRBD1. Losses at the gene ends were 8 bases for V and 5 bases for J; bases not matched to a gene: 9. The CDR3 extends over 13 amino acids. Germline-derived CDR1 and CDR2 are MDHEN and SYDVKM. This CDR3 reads CASCRQGVHEQYF. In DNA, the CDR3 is TGTGCCAGCTGCCGTCAGGGGGTCCACGAGCAGTACTTC.

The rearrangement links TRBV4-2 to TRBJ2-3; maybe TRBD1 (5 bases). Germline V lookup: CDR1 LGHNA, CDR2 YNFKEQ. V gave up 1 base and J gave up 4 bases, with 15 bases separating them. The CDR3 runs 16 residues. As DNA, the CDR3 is TGTGCCAGCAGCCAAGCCCCTCTGGAAGGGGCAGATACGCAGTATTTT. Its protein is CASSQAPLEGADTQYF.

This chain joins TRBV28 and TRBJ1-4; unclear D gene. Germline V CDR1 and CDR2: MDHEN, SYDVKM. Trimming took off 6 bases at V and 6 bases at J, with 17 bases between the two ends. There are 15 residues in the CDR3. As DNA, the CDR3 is TGTGCCAGCAGCCCCCGGGCGGGTTACGATGAAAAACTGTTTTTT. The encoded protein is CASSPRAGYDEKLFF.

The CDR3 reads CASSISGASYNEQFF. The CDR3 region has the DNA TGTGCCAGCAGCATTAGCGGGGCGTCCTACAATGAGCAGTTCTTC. This rearrangement joins TRBV11-3 to TRBJ2-1; TRBD2 matches at 8 bases. This CDR3 comprises 15 residues. The V gene end was trimmed by 5 bases and the J gene end by 1 base; junction bases not matched to a gene: 4. From germline, CDR1 is SGHNT and CDR2 YENEEA.

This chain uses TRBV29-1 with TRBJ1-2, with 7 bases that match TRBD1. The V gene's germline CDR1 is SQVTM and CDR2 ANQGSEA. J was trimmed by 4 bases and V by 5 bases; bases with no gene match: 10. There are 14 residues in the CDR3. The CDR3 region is CSVLPTGISYGYTF. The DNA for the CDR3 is TGCAGCGTTCTACCGACAGGGATAAGCTATGGCTACACCTTC.

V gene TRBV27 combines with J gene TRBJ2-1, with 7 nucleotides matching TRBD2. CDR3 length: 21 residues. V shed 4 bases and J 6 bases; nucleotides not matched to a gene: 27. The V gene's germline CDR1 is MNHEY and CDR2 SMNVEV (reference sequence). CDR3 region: CASSSGDYVGLADPRGNEQFF. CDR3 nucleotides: TGTGCCAGCAGTTCTGGGGACTACGTTGGGCTAGCGGACCCGAGGGGCAATGAGCAGTTCTTC.

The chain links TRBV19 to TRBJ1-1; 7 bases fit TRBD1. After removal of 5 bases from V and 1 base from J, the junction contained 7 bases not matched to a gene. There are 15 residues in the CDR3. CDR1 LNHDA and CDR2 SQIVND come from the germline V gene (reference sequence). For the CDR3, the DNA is TGTGCCAGTAGTTTTACAGGGGCGAAGAACACTGAAGCTTTCTTT. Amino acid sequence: CASSFTGAKNTEAFF. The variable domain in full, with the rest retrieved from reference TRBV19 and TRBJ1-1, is DGGITQSPKYLFRKEGQNVTLSCEQNLNHDAMYWYRQDPGQGLRLIYYSQIVNDFQKGDIAEGYSVSREKKESFPLTVTSAQKNPTAFYLCASSFTGAKNTEAFFGQGTRLTVV.

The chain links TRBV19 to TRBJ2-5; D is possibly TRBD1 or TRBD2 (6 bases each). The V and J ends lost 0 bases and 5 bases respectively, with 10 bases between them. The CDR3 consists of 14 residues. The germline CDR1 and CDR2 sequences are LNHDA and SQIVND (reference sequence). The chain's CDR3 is CASSIDRGAETQYF. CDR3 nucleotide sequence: TGTGCCAGTAGTATAGATAGGGGGGCCGAGACCCAGTACTTC.

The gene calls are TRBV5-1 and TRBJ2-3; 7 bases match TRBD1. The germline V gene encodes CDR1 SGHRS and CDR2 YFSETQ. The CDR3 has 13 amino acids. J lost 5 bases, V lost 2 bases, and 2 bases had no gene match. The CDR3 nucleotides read TGCGCCAGCAGCTTAGGGGGCATAGATACGCAGTATTTT. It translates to CASSLGGIDTQYF.

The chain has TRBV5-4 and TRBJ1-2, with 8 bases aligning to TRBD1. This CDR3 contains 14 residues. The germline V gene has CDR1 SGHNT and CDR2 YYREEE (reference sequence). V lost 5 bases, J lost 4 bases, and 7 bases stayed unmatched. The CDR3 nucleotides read TGTGCCAGCAGACCCGCCACAGGGGGCTATGGCTACACCTTC. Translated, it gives CASRPATGGYGYTF.

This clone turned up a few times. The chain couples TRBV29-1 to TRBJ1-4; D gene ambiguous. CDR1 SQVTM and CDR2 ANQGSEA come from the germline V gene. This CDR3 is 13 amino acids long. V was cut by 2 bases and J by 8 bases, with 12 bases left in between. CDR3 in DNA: TGCAGCGTTGAAAGGGCCCTCGGCGAAAAACTGTTTTTT. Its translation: CSVERALGEKLFF.

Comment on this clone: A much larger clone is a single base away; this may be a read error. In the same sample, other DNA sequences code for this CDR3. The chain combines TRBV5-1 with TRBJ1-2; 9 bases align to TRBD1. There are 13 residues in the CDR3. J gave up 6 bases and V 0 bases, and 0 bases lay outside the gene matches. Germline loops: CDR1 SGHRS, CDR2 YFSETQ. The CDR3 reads CASSLGQGDGYTF. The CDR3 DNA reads TGCGCCAGCAGCTTGGGACAGGGGGATGGCTACACCTTC.

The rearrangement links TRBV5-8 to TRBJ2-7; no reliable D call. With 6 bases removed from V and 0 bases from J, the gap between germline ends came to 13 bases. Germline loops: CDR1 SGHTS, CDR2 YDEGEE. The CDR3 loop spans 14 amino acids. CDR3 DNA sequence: TGTGCCAGCACCCTCGCCCCGAGCTCCTACGAGCAGTACTTC. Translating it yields CASTLAPSSYEQYF.

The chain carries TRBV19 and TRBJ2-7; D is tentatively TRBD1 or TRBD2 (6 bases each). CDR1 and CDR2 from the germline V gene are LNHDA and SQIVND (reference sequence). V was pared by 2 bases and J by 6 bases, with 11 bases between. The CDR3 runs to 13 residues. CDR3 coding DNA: TGTGCCAGTAGTATACCGGAGGGGGTCGAGCAGTACTTC. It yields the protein CASSIPEGVEQYF.

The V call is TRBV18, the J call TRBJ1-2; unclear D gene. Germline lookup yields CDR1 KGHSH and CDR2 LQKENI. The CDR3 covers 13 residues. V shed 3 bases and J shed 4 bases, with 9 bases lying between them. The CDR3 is CASSPQDGYGYTF. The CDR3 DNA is TGTGCCAGCTCACCTCAGGACGGCTATGGCTACACCTTC.

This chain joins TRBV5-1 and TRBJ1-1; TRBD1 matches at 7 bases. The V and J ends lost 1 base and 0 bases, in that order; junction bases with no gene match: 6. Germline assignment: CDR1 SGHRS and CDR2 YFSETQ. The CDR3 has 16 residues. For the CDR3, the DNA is TGCGCCAGCAGCTTGCAAGGCAGGGGGGTGAACACTGAAGCTTTCTTT. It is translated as CASSLQGRGVNTEAFF.

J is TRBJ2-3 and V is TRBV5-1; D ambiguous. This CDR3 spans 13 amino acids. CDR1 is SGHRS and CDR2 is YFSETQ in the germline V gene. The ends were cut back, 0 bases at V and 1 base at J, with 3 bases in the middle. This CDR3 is CASSLAGTDTQYF. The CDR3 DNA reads TGCGCCAGCAGCTTGGCGGGCACAGATACGCAGTATTTT.

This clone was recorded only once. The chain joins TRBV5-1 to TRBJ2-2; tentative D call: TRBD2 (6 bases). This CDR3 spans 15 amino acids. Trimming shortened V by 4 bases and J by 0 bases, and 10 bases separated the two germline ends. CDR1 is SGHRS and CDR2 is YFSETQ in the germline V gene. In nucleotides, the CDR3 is TGCGCCAGCAGCGGGGGAGGCGCGAACACCGGGGAGCTGTTTTTT. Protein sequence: CASSGGGANTGELFF.

The CDR3 DNA reads as TGCGCCAGCAGCCCCCGTAGCGGGGGTGGGGATACGCAGTATTTT. Protein: CASSPRSGGGDTQYF. The genes are TRBV5-1 and TRBJ2-3, with 9 bases matching TRBD2. V was clipped by 4 bases and J by 6 bases; unmatched bases: 9. The CDR3 is 15 amino acids. The germline gives CDR1 SGHRS, CDR2 YFSETQ.

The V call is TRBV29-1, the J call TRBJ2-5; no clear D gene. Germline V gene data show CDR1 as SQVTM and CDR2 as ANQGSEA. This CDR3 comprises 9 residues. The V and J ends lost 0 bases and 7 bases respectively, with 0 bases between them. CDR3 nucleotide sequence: TGCAGCGTTGAAGAGACCCAGTACTTC. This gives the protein CSVEETQYF.